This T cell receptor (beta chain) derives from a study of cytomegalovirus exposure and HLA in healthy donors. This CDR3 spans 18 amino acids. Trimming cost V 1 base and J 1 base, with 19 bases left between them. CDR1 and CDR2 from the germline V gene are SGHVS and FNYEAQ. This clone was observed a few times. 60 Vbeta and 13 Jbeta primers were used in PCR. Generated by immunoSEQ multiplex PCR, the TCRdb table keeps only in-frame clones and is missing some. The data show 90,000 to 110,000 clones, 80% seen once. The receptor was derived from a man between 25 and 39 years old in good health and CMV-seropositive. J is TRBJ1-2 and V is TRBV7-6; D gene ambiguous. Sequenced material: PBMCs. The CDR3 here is CASSLGTFREPINYGYTF. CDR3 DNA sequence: TGTGCCAGCAGCTTAGGTACGTTCCGGGAGCCCATTAACTATGGCTACACCTTC.